This T cell receptor (beta chain) emerged from a study of blood T cells in healthy people across ages. Every sample yielded at least 6.5 million isolated PBMCs. A second PCR, run for about 6 to 11 cycles, used a sample-barcoded 5' primer plus a J-beta primer mix. Each CDR3 protein is one row after TCRdb ran MiXCR on the 5' RACE reads. The data show just under 550,000 distinct CDR3 sequences, around 24% seen once. Germline V CDR1 and CDR2: SGHTA, FQGNSA. This CDR3 has 12 amino acids. The germline V and J ends were trimmed by 8 bases and 4 bases, with 11 bases remaining between them. The same specimen was also included in a second study, on T cells of mothers and their children. From that second work: Unrelated mother-child pairs always had slightly, but never significantly, lower normalized overlap than related pairs.

This receptor was taken from a boy between 10 and 17 years old in good health. The sample taken for sequencing was blood. V and J are TRBV7-2 and TRBJ2-5, with D perhaps TRBD1 (6 bases). The CDR3 nucleotides are TGTGCCAGCCAGGGGTTTGGAGAGACCCAGTACTTC. This codes for CASQGFGETQYF.